This is a list of T cell receptor beta chains from one sample in a study of shared clonotypes between healthy human individuals. This table comes from immunoSEQ multiplex PCR, and its TCRdb copy is limited to in-frame clones, with some not included. Among millions of clones listed, 85% to 95% were seen once. The sequencing sample was made of naive CD8+ T cells from PBMCs. These receptors were taken from a man between 18 and 35 years old in good health. Some clones in this sample may be carry-over from other donors' samples. Each CDR3 is given with its conserved first and last residue. The D gene is left open where the match is weak.

TRBV11-2 | TRBD2 | CASSFSPIGTSFLETQYF
TRBV7-9 | - | CASSPAWGDTESYEQYF
TRBV7-9 | TRBD2 | CASSFLLAGVETQYF
TRBV9 | TRBD1 | CASSPAGTGAYNEQFF
TRBV28 | - | CASSYWDGSYTGELFF
TRBV7-9 | TRBD2 | CASSQRERYDEQFF
TRBV14 | - | CASRAGTDYGYTF
TRBV10-2 | TRBD2 | CASTYGGGAYEQYF
TRBV5-4 | - | CASSLAVESTDTQYF
TRBV9 | - | CASSGGVEKPSGNTIYF
TRBV5-8 | - | CASSLGQSTRETQYF
TRBV2 | TRBD1 | CASRGTGQETQYF
TRBV9 | - | CASSDTTGNTIYF
TRBV10-2 | TRBD2 | CASSESWVGLAGVGEQFF
TRBV15 | - | CATRARGEDEQFF
TRBV2 | TRBD1 | CAISVGQETDTQYF
TRBV7-9 | TRBD2 | CASSTGLVGEQFF
TRBV6-6 | TRBD1 | CASWTGEGGELFF
TRBV25-1 | - | CASSGYGSYEQYF
TRBV7-7 | TRBD1 | CASSTSDREGEKLFF
TRBV27 | - | CASSDLWPTGTQYF
TRBV19 | - | CASSAKVGSNQPQHF
TRBV25-1 | TRBD1 | CASSERGQYNEQFF
TRBV27 | - | CASRDRASTDTQYF
TRBV27 | - | CASSRGTLSNTGELFF
TRBV6-5 | - | CASSCQDGEQFF
TRBV27 | - | CASSPLTSNQPQHF
TRBV27 | TRBD1 | CASSIGTGWVYEQYF
TRBV27 | - | CASSPRGLFGYTF
TRBV6-1 | TRBD1 | CASSILGDRALSSF
TRBV4-1 | TRBD1 | CASSPGQGSYEQYF
TRBV30 | - | CAWSVLASWETQYF
TRBV6-1 | - | CASSGRGMAYEQYF
TRBV27 | - | CASNTRDSVSYEQYF
TRBV7-9 | - | CASSFPAPNEKLFF
TRBV9 | - | CASSKGHSETQYF
TRBV25-1 | TRBD1 | CASQITGAGTYEQYF
TRBV15 | - | CATSSKVSGELFF
TRBV27 | - | CASGPLGYYGYTF
TRBV9 | TRBD1 | CASSPDRDRNQETQYF
TRBV29-1 | - | CSVKDLNTEAFF
TRBV27 | TRBD1 | CASSLRTGFKPQHF